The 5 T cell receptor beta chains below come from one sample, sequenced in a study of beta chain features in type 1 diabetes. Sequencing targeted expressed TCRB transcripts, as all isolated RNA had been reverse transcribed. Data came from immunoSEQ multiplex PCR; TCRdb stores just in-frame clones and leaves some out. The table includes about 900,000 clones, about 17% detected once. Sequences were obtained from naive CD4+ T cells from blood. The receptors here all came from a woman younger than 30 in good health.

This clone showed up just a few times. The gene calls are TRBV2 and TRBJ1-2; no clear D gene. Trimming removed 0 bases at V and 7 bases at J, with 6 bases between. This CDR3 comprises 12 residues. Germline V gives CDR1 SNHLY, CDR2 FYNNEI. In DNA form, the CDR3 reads TGTGCCAGCAGTGAAGCAGGGCTTGGCTACACCTTC. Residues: CASSEAGLGYTF.

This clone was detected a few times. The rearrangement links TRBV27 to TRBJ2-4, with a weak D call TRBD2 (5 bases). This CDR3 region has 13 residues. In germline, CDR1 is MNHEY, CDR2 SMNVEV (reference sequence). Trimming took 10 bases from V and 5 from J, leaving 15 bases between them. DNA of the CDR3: TGTGCCACAGCGCGGGCGCACGAAAACATTCAGTACTTC. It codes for CATARAHENIQYF.

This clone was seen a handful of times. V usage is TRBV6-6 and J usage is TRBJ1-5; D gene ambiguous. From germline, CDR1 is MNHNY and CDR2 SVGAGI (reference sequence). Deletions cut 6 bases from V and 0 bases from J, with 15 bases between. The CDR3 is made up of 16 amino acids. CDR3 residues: CASRFTPPYSNQPQHF. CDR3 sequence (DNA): TGTGCCAGCAGATTCACACCACCTTATAGCAATCAGCCCCAGCATTTT.

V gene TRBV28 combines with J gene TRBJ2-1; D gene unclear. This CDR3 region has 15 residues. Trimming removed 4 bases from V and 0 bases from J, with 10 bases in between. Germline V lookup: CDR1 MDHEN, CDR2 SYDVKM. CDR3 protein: CASSSPPGSYNEQFF. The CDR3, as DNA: TGTGCCAGCAGTTCCCCCCCGGGCTCCTACAATGAGCAGTTCTTC.

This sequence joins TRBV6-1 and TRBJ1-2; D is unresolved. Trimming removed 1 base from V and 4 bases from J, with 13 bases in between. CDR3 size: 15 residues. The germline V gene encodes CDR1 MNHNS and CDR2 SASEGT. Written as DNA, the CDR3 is TGTGCCAGCAGTGAAGTGTGGCCAGCCAGCTATGGCTACACCTTC. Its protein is CASSEVWPASYGYTF.